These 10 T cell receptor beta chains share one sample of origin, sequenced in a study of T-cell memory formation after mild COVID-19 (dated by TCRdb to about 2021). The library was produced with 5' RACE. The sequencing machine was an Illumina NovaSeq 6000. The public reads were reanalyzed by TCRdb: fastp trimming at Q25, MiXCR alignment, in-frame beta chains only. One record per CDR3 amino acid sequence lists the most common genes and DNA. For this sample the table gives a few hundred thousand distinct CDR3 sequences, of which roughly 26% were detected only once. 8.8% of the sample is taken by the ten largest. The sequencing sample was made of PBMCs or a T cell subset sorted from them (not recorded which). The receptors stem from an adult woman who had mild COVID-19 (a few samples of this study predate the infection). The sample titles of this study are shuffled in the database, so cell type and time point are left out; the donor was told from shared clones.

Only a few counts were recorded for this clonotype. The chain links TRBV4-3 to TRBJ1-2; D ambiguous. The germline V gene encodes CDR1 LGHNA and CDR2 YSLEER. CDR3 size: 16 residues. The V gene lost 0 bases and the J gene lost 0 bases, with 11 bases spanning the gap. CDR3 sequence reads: CASSQDRLTSNYGYTF. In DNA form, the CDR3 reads TGCGCCAGCAGCCAAGATAGGCTAACCTCTAACTATGGCTACACCTTC.

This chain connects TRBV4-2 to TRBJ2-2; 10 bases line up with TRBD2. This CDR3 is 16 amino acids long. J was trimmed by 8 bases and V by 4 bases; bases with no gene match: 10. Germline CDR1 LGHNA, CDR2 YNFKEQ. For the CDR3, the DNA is TGTGCCAGCAGCCTTGGGCTAGCGGGAGTACGTGGGGAGCTGTTTTTT. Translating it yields CASSLGLAGVRGELFF.

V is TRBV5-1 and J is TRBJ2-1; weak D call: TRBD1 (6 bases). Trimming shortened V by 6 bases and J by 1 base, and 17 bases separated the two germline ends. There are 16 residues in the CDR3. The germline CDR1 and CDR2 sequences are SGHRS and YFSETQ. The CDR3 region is CASTGRGHKSYNEQFF. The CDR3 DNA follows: TGCGCCAGCACAGGAAGGGGACACAAGTCCTACAATGAGCAGTTCTTC.

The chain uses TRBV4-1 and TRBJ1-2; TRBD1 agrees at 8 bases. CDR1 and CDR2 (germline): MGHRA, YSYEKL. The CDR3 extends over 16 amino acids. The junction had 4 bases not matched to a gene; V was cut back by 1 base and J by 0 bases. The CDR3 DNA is TGCGCCAGCAGCCAAGCGGGACAGGTTTCTAACTATGGCTACACCTTC. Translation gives CASSQAGQVSNYGYTF.

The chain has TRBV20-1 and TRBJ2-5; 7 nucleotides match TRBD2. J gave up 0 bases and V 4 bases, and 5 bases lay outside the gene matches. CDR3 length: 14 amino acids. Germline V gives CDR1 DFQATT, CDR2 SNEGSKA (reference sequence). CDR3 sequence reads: CSAKRGRYQETQYF. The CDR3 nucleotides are TGCAGTGCTAAGCGGGGAAGGTACCAAGAGACCCAGTACTTC.

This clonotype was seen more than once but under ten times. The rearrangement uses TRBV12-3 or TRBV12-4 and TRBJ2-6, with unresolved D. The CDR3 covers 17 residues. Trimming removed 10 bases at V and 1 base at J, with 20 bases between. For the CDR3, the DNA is TGTGCCATCCCCCGAGCACCCAAGGGTTCTGGGGCCAACGTCCTGACTTTC. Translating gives CAIPRAPKGSGANVLTF.

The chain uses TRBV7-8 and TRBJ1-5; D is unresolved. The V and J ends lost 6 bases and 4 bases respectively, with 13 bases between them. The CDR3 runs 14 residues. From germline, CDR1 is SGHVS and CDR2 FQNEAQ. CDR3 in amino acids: CASSLVGSNQPQHF. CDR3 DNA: TGTGCCAGCAGTCTAGTCGGGAGTAATCAGCCCCAGCATTTT.

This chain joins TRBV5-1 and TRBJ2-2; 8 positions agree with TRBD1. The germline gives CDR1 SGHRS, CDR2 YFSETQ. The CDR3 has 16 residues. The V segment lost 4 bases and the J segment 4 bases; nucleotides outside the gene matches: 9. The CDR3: CASSTWTGLATGELFF. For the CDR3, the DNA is TGCGCCAGCAGCACCTGGACAGGGTTGGCCACCGGGGAGCTGTTTTTT.

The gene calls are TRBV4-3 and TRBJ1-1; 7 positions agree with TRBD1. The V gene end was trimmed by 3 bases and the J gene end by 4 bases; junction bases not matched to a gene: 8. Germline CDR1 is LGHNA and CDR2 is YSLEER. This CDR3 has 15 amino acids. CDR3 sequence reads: CASSQDPQGTTEAFF. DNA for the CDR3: TGCGCCAGCAGCCAGGACCCACAGGGGACCACTGAAGCTTTCTTT.

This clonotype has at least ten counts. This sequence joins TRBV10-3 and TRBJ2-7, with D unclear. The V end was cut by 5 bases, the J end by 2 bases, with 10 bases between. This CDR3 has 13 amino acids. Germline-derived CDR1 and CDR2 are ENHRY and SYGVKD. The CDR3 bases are TGTGCCATCAGTACGCCCCAACCCTACGAGCAGTACTTC. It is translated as CAISTPQPYEQYF.